This TCR beta chain came from a study of blood T cell repertoires in COVID-19. Germline assignment: CDR1 PRHDT and CDR2 FYEKMQ (reference sequence). The CDR3 covers 14 residues. V shed 5 bases, J shed 3 bases, and the junction held 6 bases outside the gene matches. The method was immunoSEQ multiplex PCR; TCRdb's version includes in-frame clones alone and lacks a portion of them. The repertoire holds 40,000 to 65,000 clones, 70% to 85% seen once, with 14% to 15% in the top ten. Sequenced sample: peripheral blood. This clonotype was obtained from a human donor in a cohort sampled during active COVID-19. The V gene is TRBV13, the J gene TRBJ1-1; 7 nucleotides match TRBD1. In DNA form, the CDR3 reads TGTGCCAGCAGCGTGGGACAGTTGGACACTGAAGCTTTCTTT. It translates to CASSVGQLDTEAFF.